These 10 T cell receptor beta chains originate from one sample sequenced in a study of T-cell reconstitution after alpha-beta-depleted transplantation in children. TCRbeta library construction was performed incorporating unique molecular identifiers. TCRdb redid the calling of the PCR reads with MiXCR, one entry per CDR3 protein. Of 65,000 to 70,000 distinct CDR3 sequences in the sample, 4.9% were seen once. Sequences were derived from PBMCs, mostly from graft donor cells, sampled 180 days after TCRalphabeta/CD19-depleted stem cell transplant. These TCRs come from a boy under two years old who had a stem cell transplant for acute myeloid leukemia, so the T cells may come from the graft donor.

The CDR3 spells CASSFRGQASYEQYF. The DNA of the CDR3 is TGTGCCAGCAGTTTCAGAGGACAGGCCTCCTACGAGCAGTACTTC. The rearrangement uses TRBV6-5 and TRBJ2-7; TRBD1 matches at 7 bases. The CDR3 is 15 amino acids. Looked up from germline, CDR1 is MNHEY and CDR2 is SVGAGI. With 4 bases clipped from V and 0 bases from J, the junction kept 6 bases outside the gene matches.

This clonotype was picked up many times. The gene calls are TRBV27 and TRBJ2-7; 10 bases agree with TRBD1. The germline V gene encodes CDR1 MNHEY and CDR2 SMNVEV (reference sequence). The CDR3 covers 13 residues. V lost 3 bases to trimming and J lost 5 bases; unmatched junction nucleotides: 1. The DNA of the CDR3 is TGTGCCAGCAGTTTGGGACAGGGGAACGAGCAGTACTTC. It codes for CASSLGQGNEQYF.

This clonotype was observed many times. The CDR3 loop reads CASSQEKRRDHEQFF. The CDR3 bases are TGCGCCAGCAGCCAAGAGAAGCGGCGGGATCATGAGCAGTTCTTC. The gene calls are TRBV4-1 and TRBJ2-1; D is perhaps TRBD2 (6 bases). CDR1 and CDR2 from the germline V gene are MGHRA and YSYEKL. Trimming removed 0 bases from V and 8 bases from J, with 14 bases in between. The CDR3 extends over 15 amino acids.

This clonotype was observed at least ten times. The V gene is TRBV12-3 or TRBV12-4, the J gene TRBJ1-2; D is unclear. V was pared by 7 bases and J by 4 bases, with 19 bases between. The CDR3 has 15 amino acids. DNA for the CDR3: TGTGCCAGCACCTTAAAGGGCAGAGGAGGCTATGGCTACACCTTC. Residues: CASTLKGRGGYGYTF.

In this sample, this clonotype turned up many times. The chain joins TRBV5-1 to TRBJ2-7; D possibly corresponds to TRBD1 (7 bases). Germline assignment: CDR1 SGHRS and CDR2 YFSETQ. The V and J ends lost 0 bases and 5 bases respectively, with 15 bases between them. CDR3 size: 15 residues. As DNA, the CDR3 is TGCGCCAGCAGCTTGGTGGAGGGGGCGATGAACGAGCAGTACTTC. Its protein is CASSLVEGAMNEQYF.

This clonotype was observed many times. The chain couples TRBV19 to TRBJ2-5; D is perhaps TRBD2 (7 bases). The CDR3 covers 15 residues. The V and J ends lost 6 bases and 1 base respectively, with 15 bases between them. The V gene's germline CDR1 is LNHDA and CDR2 SQIVND (reference sequence). The CDR3 protein is CASRHSGGFQETQYF. The CDR3 nucleotides read TGTGCCAGTAGACACTCGGGGGGCTTCCAAGAGACCCAGTACTTC.

This clonotype was recorded at least ten times. The V call is TRBV12-3 or TRBV12-4, the J call TRBJ1-5; 9 bases line up with TRBD1. Trimming took 3 bases from V and 5 from J; bases not matched to a gene: 8. CDR3 length: 16 amino acids. CDR3 amino acids: CASSFLPGQGYQPQHF. DNA of the CDR3: TGTGCCAGCAGTTTTCTCCCGGGACAGGGATATCAGCCCCAGCATTTT.

On this clonotype itself: One end of the junction does not line up with germline, which may come from a read error. V and J are TRBV3-1 and TRBJ2-5, with D perhaps assigned TRBD1 or TRBD2 (5 bases each). The germline gives CDR1 LGHDT, CDR2 YNNKEL (reference sequence). The CDR3 is made up of 19 amino acids. This CDR3 reads CASSKEGRGTEMERETQYF. The CDR3 bases are TGTGCCAGCAGCAAAGAGGGGAGAGGTACAGAGATGGAACGAGAGACCCAGTACTTC.

This clonotype was observed many times. The rearrangement links TRBV5-5 to TRBJ2-1; 14 bases map to TRBD2. The V and J ends lost 4 bases and 7 bases, in that order; junction bases with no gene match: 7. Looked up from germline, CDR1 is SGHKS and CDR2 is YYEKEE (reference sequence). The CDR3 sequence is 16 residues long. CDR3 DNA sequence: TGTGCCAGCAGCACAAGACTAGCGGGGGGGCAAAATGAGCAGTTCTTC. Residues: CASSTRLAGGQNEQFF.

The sample holds many counts of this clonotype. The genes are TRBV5-1 and TRBJ1-2; D call uncertain. The CDR3 is 12 residues long. Per the germline V gene, CDR1 is SGHRS and CDR2 is YFSETQ. Trimming left V 0 bases short and J 6 bases short, with 6 bases between. Here the CDR3 DNA reads TGCGCCAGCAGCTTGGGAACGAATGGCTACACCTTC. It codes for CASSLGTNGYTF.